Below are 15 T cell receptor beta chains sequenced from a single sample in a study of blood T cell repertoires in COVID-19. TCRdb's table, derived via immunoSEQ multiplex PCR, lists solely in-frame clones and lacks some. In the table there are around 40,000 clones, approximately 90% of which are singletons. Source material: peripheral blood. The receptors stem from a man aged 40-50 years with COVID-19, enrolled during active disease.

The chain uses TRBV9 and TRBJ2-5, with a weak D call TRBD2 (6 bases). The germline V gene encodes CDR1 SGDLS and CDR2 YYNGEE. This CDR3 has 15 residues. The V and J ends lost 0 bases and 0 bases respectively, with 9 bases between them. The CDR3 protein is CASSVASAYQETQYF. Here the CDR3 DNA reads TGTGCCAGCAGCGTAGCTAGCGCTTACCAAGAGACCCAGTACTTC.

In its sample, this clone was seen once. This chain joins TRBV29-1 and TRBJ2-5; the match to TRBD2 covers 8 bases. The germline CDR1 and CDR2 sequences are SQVTM and ANQGSEA. The CDR3 sequence is 16 residues long. V was pared by 8 bases and J by 3 bases, with 17 bases of the junction left unmatched. The CDR3 nucleotides read TGCAGCACTCGGGGGGGGGCAAGGATGGTTAAAGAGACCCAGTACTTC. Protein product: CSTRGGARMVKETQYF.

The V and J genes are TRBV12-5 and TRBJ2-1, with D perhaps TRBD2 (6 bases). Germline values: CDR1 LGHNT, CDR2 FRNRAP. This CDR3 has 15 amino acids. V was trimmed by 2 bases and J by 6 bases, leaving 14 bases between them. The CDR3 reads CASGLFRGTSNEQFF. The CDR3 DNA reads TGTGCTAGTGGTTTGTTCCGCGGGACCAGCAATGAGCAGTTCTTC.

This sequence joins TRBV28 and TRBJ1-4; D call uncertain. This CDR3 has 14 amino acids. The germline V gene encodes CDR1 MDHEN and CDR2 SYDVKM. The germline V and J ends were trimmed by 7 bases and 6 bases, with 15 bases remaining between them. The CDR3 protein is CASIQRARDEKLFF. Here the CDR3 DNA reads TGTGCCAGCATCCAGCGGGCACGAGATGAAAAACTGTTTTTT.

The V gene is TRBV5-5, the J gene TRBJ2-7; 8 nucleotides match TRBD1. V gave up 4 bases and J gave up 1 base; unmatched junction bases: 10. Germline V gene sequence: CDR1 SGHKS, CDR2 YYEKEE (reference sequence). The CDR3 consists of 16 residues. The CDR3 DNA reads TGTGCCAGCAGCGTCAGCGGACAGGGAGCGTCCTACGAGCAGTACTTC. Encoded protein: CASSVSGQGASYEQYF. Full variable domain (remainder filled in from reference TRBV5-5 and TRBJ2-7): DAGVTQSPTHLIKTRGQQVTLRCSPISGHKSVSWYQQVLGQGPQFIFQYYEKEERGRGNFPDRFSARQFPNYSSELNVNALLLGDSALYLCASSVSGQGASYEQYFGPGTRLTVT.

The chain uses TRBV3-1 (or the pseudogene TRBV3-2) and TRBJ1-5; D is uncertain. Germline V gene sequence: CDR1 LGHDT, CDR2 YNNKEL (reference sequence). CDR3 length: 13 residues. V lost 1 base and J lost 3, with 4 bases in between. CDR3 in DNA: TGTGCCAGCAGCCAAGGGGCCAATCAGCCCCAGCATTTT. Its translation: CASSQGANQPQHF.

In nucleotides, the CDR3 is TGTGCCAGCAGTCTAACAGGGGGGAATCAGCCCCAGCATTTT. It encodes CASSLTGGNQPQHF. The chain has TRBV28 and TRBJ1-5; TRBD1 matches 8 bases. This CDR3 comprises 14 residues. Germline V gene sequence: CDR1 MDHEN, CDR2 SYDVKM. The trim removed 5 bases at V and 4 bases at J, leaving 4 bases unmatched.

A single count supports this clone. This chain uses TRBV4-1 with TRBJ2-2; D is perhaps TRBD2 (6 bases). The CDR3 totals 14 residues. Between the trimmed V and J ends, which lost 3 bases and 1 base, there was a span of 6 bases. The germline V gene encodes CDR1 MGHRA and CDR2 YSYEKL. CDR3 residues: CASSQGLNTGELFF. DNA for the CDR3: TGCGCCAGCAGCCAGGGACTGAACACCGGGGAGCTGTTTTTT.

The chain carries TRBV18 and TRBJ2-2, with 9 bases identical to TRBD2. The CDR3 runs 17 residues. V shed 2 bases, J shed 2 bases, and the junction held 6 bases outside the gene matches. Germline V gives CDR1 KGHSH, CDR2 LQKENI. Here the CDR3 reads CASSPETLAGNTGELFF. CDR3 nucleotide sequence: TGTGCCAGCTCACCAGAGACGCTAGCGGGAAACACCGGGGAGCTGTTTTTT.

The V call is TRBV6-6, the J call TRBJ1-2, with a possible D match to TRBD1 (6 bases). The CDR3 is 14 residues long. Trimming took 1 base from V and 4 from J, leaving 10 bases between them. Germline CDR1 and CDR2: MNHNY and SVGAGI (reference sequence). The CDR3 bases are TGTGCCAGCAGTTACTGGCCAGGGGTCTATGGCTACACCTTC. This sequence encodes CASSYWPGVYGYTF.

This sequence joins TRBV7-7 and TRBJ1-3; tentative D call: TRBD1 (5 bases). Trimming left V 5 bases short and J 0 bases short, with 29 bases between. The CDR3 extends over 21 amino acids. Germline CDR1 is SSHAT and CDR2 is FNYEAQ (reference sequence). The CDR3 reads CASSARGLWGGKILSGNTIYF. CDR3 coding DNA: TGTGCCAGCAGCGCGCGGGGGTTATGGGGCGGCAAAATTCTCTCTGGAAACACCATATATTTT.

The chain uses TRBV10-3 and TRBJ2-1; 11 bases agree with TRBD2. The germline gives CDR1 ENHRY, CDR2 SYGVKD. V was pared by 6 bases and J by 9 bases, with 7 bases of the junction left unmatched. The CDR3 is 14 amino acids. The DNA for the CDR3 is TGTGCCATCAGGACTAGCGGGATACAGGGTGAGCAGTTCTTC. Amino acid sequence: CAIRTSGIQGEQFF.

The rearrangement uses TRBV29-1 and TRBJ1-4; no definite D call. V was trimmed by 4 bases and J by 5 bases, leaving 8 bases between them. Looked up from germline, CDR1 is SQVTM and CDR2 is ANQGSEA. This CDR3 region has 12 residues. CDR3 nucleotides: TGCAGCGTTGGTACCCAGAATGAAAAACTGTTTTTT. Protein: CSVGTQNEKLFF.

The rearrangement joins TRBV25-1 to TRBJ1-2, with D possibly TRBD1 on 6 matching bases. Per germline, CDR1 MGHDK and CDR2 SYGVNS. The CDR3 has 13 amino acids. With 9 bases removed from V and 2 bases from J, the gap between germline ends came to 13 bases. Here the CDR3 DNA reads TGTGCCAGTAGCAGGACAGTAAACTATGGCTACACCTTC. It specifies CASSRTVNYGYTF.

This chain uses TRBV27 with TRBJ2-1; the D gene is possibly TRBD2 (5 bases). The CDR3 length is 15 residues. Germline V gene data show CDR1 as MNHEY and CDR2 as SMNVEV (reference sequence). Trimming shortened V by 3 bases and J by 1 base, and 10 bases separated the two germline ends. CDR3 bases: TGTGCCAGCAGTTTTGGCGGGTTTTCCTACAATGAGCAGTTCTTC. Its translation is CASSFGGFSYNEQFF.